The 26 T cell receptor beta chains below all came from one sample that was sequenced in a study of T cell responses to AZD1222 COVID-19 vaccine. TCRdb keeps only in-frame clones here, not all; method: immunoSEQ multiplex PCR. The table shows about 120,000 clones, with approximately 90% occurring only once. The sequenced sample was peripheral blood, obtained 28 days after the second dose of the MenACWY control vaccine. The origin of the receptors is an adult who received the MenACWY meningococcal vaccine as a control.

As to this clone: The junction departs from the called germline gene at one end, perhaps through a read error. The chain recombines TRBV5-6 with TRBJ1-6; TRBD1 matches 12 bases. This CDR3 is 14 amino acids long. CDR1 and CDR2 from the germline V gene are SGHDT and YYEEEE. The CDR3 is CASSSRDRGPGGIF. The CDR3 coding sequence is TGTGCCAGCAGCTCTCGGGACAGGGGGCCTGGTGGGATCTTT.

The CDR3 bases are TGCAGCGGAACAGGGAATGAAAAACTGTTTTTT. Translated: CSGTGNEKLFF. The V gene is TRBV29-1, the J gene TRBJ1-4; tentative D call: TRBD1 (6 bases). The CDR3 is 11 amino acids. Germline assignment: CDR1 SQVTM and CDR2 ANQGSEA. The ends were cut back, 7 bases at V and 5 bases at J, with 8 bases in the middle.

The V and J genes are TRBV24-1 and TRBJ2-1, with D perhaps TRBD1 or TRBD2 (5 bases each). Germline lookup yields CDR1 KGHDR and CDR2 SFDVKD. Trimming stripped 10 bases from V and 5 bases from J, with 17 bases between. The CDR3 is 14 amino acids. This CDR3 is CATRGDGADNEQFF. The CDR3 coding sequence is TGTGCCACGAGGGGTGATGGGGCAGACAATGAGCAGTTCTTC.

The CDR3 sequence is CACIAGGYEQFF. For the CDR3, the DNA is TGTGCCTGTATAGCGGGAGGATATGAGCAGTTCTTC. The rearrangement uses TRBV12-3 or TRBV12-4 and TRBJ2-1; 10 nucleotides match TRBD2. V lost 11 bases and J lost 8; bases outside the gene matches: 6. This CDR3 comprises 12 residues.

The J gene is TRBJ2-7, the V gene TRBV24-1, with TRBD2 as a possible D gene (7 bases). The CDR3 has 13 amino acids. Trimming left V 6 bases short and J 2 bases short, with 10 bases between. Germline CDR1 reads KGHDR; CDR2 reads SFDVKD. The CDR3 sequence is CATSKGGTYEQYV. The DNA for the CDR3 is TGTGCCACCAGTAAGGGGGGGACCTACGAGCAGTACGTC.

This chain connects TRBV7-6 to TRBJ1-1; 7 positions match TRBD1. Germline V gene sequence: CDR1 SGHVS, CDR2 FNYEAQ. The ends lost 1 base at V and 5 bases at J; junction bases unmatched: 7. The CDR3 consists of 15 residues. The CDR3 nucleotides read TGTGCCAGCAGCTTAGGTAGACAGGGCGGTACTGAAGCTTTCTTT. Translated: CASSLGRQGGTEAFF.

A few counts support this clone. V is TRBV10-3 and J is TRBJ1-1, with 7 bases fitting TRBD1. From germline, CDR1 is ENHRY and CDR2 SYGVKD. The CDR3 runs to 14 residues. Unmatched junction bases numbered 6, after V lost 5 bases and J lost 3 bases. The CDR3 bases are TGTGCCATCAGTACCACAGGGGCGGACACTGAAGCTTTCTTT. It translates to CAISTTGADTEAFF.

The J gene is TRBJ2-2, the V gene TRBV9, with TRBD2 matching over 14 bases. CDR1 is SGDLS, CDR2 YYNGEE, per germline. J lost 5 bases, V lost 0 bases, and 0 bases had no gene match. This CDR3 contains 16 residues. DNA of the CDR3: TGTGCCAGCAGCGTAGGGACTAGCGGGAGGACCGGGGAGCTGTTTTTT. Its protein is CASSVGTSGRTGELFF. The variable domain in full, with the rest retrieved from reference TRBV9 and TRBJ2-2, is DSGVTQTPKHLITATGQRVTLRCSPRSGDLSVYWYQQSLDQGLQFLIQYYNGEERAKGNILERFSAQQFPDLHSELNLSSLELGDSALYFCASSVGTSGRTGELFFGEGSRLTVL.

This clone showed up just once. J is TRBJ2-1 and V is TRBV27, with 8 bases that match TRBD1. The CDR3 is 17 amino acids. J was trimmed by 4 bases and V by 4 bases; bases with no gene match: 12. Germline V CDR1 and CDR2: MNHEY, SMNVEV (reference sequence). The CDR3 region is CASSSHPYGQGYNEQFF. The CDR3 bases are TGTGCCAGCAGTTCCCACCCCTATGGACAGGGTTACAATGAGCAGTTCTTC.

The V call is TRBV3-1 (or the pseudogene TRBV3-2), the J call TRBJ2-3; TRBD2 agrees at 10 bases. The CDR3 totals 20 residues. The V and J ends lost 2 bases and 1 base, in that order; junction bases with no gene match: 15. Germline CDR1 and CDR2: LGHDT and YNNKEL (reference sequence). The DNA of the CDR3 is TGTGCCAGCAGCCAAACAGTACAGCGGGAGGGCCAGTTGCGCACAGATACGCAGTATTTT. It yields the protein CASSQTVQREGQLRTDTQYF.

The V gene is TRBV11-3, the J gene TRBJ2-5; D perhaps matches TRBD2 (6 bases). Germline lookup yields CDR1 SGHNT and CDR2 YENEEA. The CDR3 covers 13 residues. The V end was cut by 4 bases, the J end by 6 bases, with 12 bases between. The CDR3 sequence is CASSYTSMQTQYF. CDR3 sequence (DNA): TGTGCCAGCAGCTACACTAGCATGCAGACCCAGTACTTC.

The chain employs TRBV5-1 and TRBJ2-1; 8 bases match TRBD2. The CDR3 sequence is 14 residues long. Germline values: CDR1 SGHRS, CDR2 YFSETQ. J lost 4 bases, V lost 4 bases, and 4 bases had no gene match. The CDR3 bases are TGCGCCAGCAGCGAACTAGCGGATTACAATGAGCAGTTCTTC. Translation gives CASSELADYNEQFF.

The chain couples TRBV11-3 to TRBJ2-3, with D tentatively TRBD1 or TRBD2 (7 bases each). Per the germline V gene, CDR1 is SGHNT and CDR2 is YENEEA. V lost 5 bases, J lost 4 bases, and 10 bases lay in between. This CDR3 comprises 13 residues. Here the CDR3 reads CASSQGGADTQYF. The CDR3 DNA reads as TGTGCCAGCAGCCAGGGGGGGGCAGATACGCAGTATTTT.

The chain joins TRBV5-5 to TRBJ1-1, with D tentatively TRBD1 (5 bases). V was clipped by 0 bases and J by 11 bases, with 17 bases between them. The CDR3 is 14 residues long. Germline V CDR1 and CDR2: SGHKS, YYEKEE (reference sequence). The CDR3 nucleotides are TGTGCCAGCAGCTTGGTCGTCAGGGCTTTTGACGCTTTCTTT. Amino acid sequence: CASSLVVRAFDAFF.

The J gene is TRBJ2-2, the V gene TRBV5-1; perhaps TRBD1 as D (7 bases). V lost 0 bases and J 0 bases, leaving 12 bases between the germline ends. The CDR3 runs to 17 residues. The V gene's germline CDR1 is SGHRS and CDR2 YFSETQ. The CDR3 bases are TGCGCCAGCAGCTTGGCCGGGGGACAGACGAACACCGGGGAGCTGTTTTTT. This codes for CASSLAGGQTNTGELFF.

The V and J genes are TRBV7-8 and TRBJ1-1; D call uncertain. CDR3 size: 14 residues. Germline values: CDR1 SGHVS, CDR2 FQNEAQ. The ends were cut back, 5 bases at V and 5 bases at J, with 15 bases in the middle. The CDR3 region has the DNA TGTGCCAGCAGCCCCTTGGCCCTGGGGACTGAAGCTTTCTTT. This gives the protein CASSPLALGTEAFF.

The chain links TRBV4-1 to TRBJ2-7; D is undetermined. V gave up 4 bases and J gave up 3 bases, with 13 bases separating them. The CDR3 consists of 14 residues. Looked up from germline, CDR1 is MGHRA and CDR2 is YSYEKL. The CDR3 sequence is CASSPRPEIYEQYF. CDR3 coding DNA: TGCGCCAGCAGCCCCCGTCCTGAGATCTACGAGCAGTACTTC.

This sequence joins TRBV10-1 and TRBJ2-1; tentatively, D is TRBD2 (5 bases). The CDR3 runs 18 residues. Germline CDR1 and CDR2: WNHNN and SYGVQD (reference sequence). V lost 6 bases to trimming and J lost 2 bases, with 23 bases between them. CDR3 DNA: TGCGCCAGCAGACACGGGGAGTGGACGGCCCCCCCCTACAATGAGCAGTTCTTC. It translates to CASRHGEWTAPPYNEQFF.

The chain is built from TRBV19 and TRBJ1-5; D might be TRBD1 (6 bases). CDR1 is LNHDA and CDR2 is SQIVND in the germline V gene (reference sequence). Trimming removed 0 bases at V and 6 bases at J, with 21 bases between. The CDR3 spans 18 residues. CDR3 nucleotides: TGTGCCAGTAGTATAGAAGGTTGGGCCAGGGGATCAGGTCAGCCCCAGCATTTT. As protein: CASSIEGWARGSGQPQHF.

The V and J genes are TRBV5-1 and TRBJ1-3; 7 bases align to TRBD1. Trimming removed 4 bases from V and 1 base from J; junction bases left unmatched: 5. Germline V CDR1 and CDR2: SGHRS, YFSETQ. CDR3 length: 15 residues. CDR3: CASSPTTGSGNTIYF. The CDR3 coding sequence is TGCGCCAGCAGCCCGACGACAGGGTCTGGAAACACCATATATTTT.

The chain carries TRBV3-1 (or the pseudogene TRBV3-2) and TRBJ2-3; possible D gene TRBD2, 6 bases. CDR1 and CDR2 from the germline V gene are LGHDT and YNNKEL (reference sequence). The CDR3 contains 19 residues. Trimming left V 1 base short and J 0 bases short, with 20 bases between. The CDR3 region has the DNA TGTGCCAGCAGCCAAGGGTCCCCGGGACTCCCCCTCAGCACAGATACGCAGTATTTT. Protein product: CASSQGSPGLPLSTDTQYF.

This sequence joins TRBV6-2 or TRBV6-3 and TRBJ1-5; 10 bases match TRBD1. Unmatched junction bases numbered 13, after V lost 5 bases and J lost 0 bases. In germline, CDR1 is MNHEY, CDR2 SVGEGT. The CDR3 extends over 19 amino acids. CDR3 protein: CASSQNRDRGSYSNQPQHF. The CDR3 nucleotides read TGTGCCAGCAGTCAAAACCGGGACAGGGGATCATATAGCAATCAGCCCCAGCATTTT.

The chain recombines TRBV18 with TRBJ1-5; tentative D call: TRBD1 (5 bases). Trimming cost V 3 bases and J 4 bases, with 10 bases left between them. The germline gives CDR1 KGHSH, CDR2 LQKENI. The CDR3 totals 14 residues. CDR3 bases: TGTGCCAGCTCACCGACCGGGGGAAATCAGCCCCAGCATTTT. Its translation: CASSPTGGNQPQHF. Variable domain in full (rest from reference TRBV18 and TRBJ1-5): NAGVMQNPRHLVRRRGQEARLRCSPMKGHSHVYWYRQLPEEGLKFMVYLQKENIIDESGMPKERFSAEFPKEGPSILRIQQVVRGDSAAYFCASSPTGGNQPQHFGDGTRLSIL.

CDR3 sequence reads: CASSNDRVSSYEQYV. As DNA, the CDR3 is TGTGCCAGCAGTAATGACAGGGTGAGCTCCTACGAGCAGTACGTC. V usage is TRBV28 and J usage is TRBJ2-7; TRBD1 matches at 7 bases. The CDR3 has 15 residues. CDR1 is MDHEN, CDR2 SYDVKM, per germline. V lost 5 bases to trimming and J lost 0 bases; unmatched junction nucleotides: 7.

The chain employs TRBV18 and TRBJ1-1; possible D gene TRBD1, 6 bases. CDR1 KGHSH and CDR2 LQKENI come from the germline V gene. This CDR3 region has 11 residues. V lost 2 bases to trimming and J lost 8 bases, with 6 bases between them. The CDR3 DNA reads TGTGCCAGCTCACCAGGGGGCGAAGCTTTCTTT. This encodes CASSPGGEAFF.

V is TRBV28 and J is TRBJ1-2, with a tentative D call TRBD1 (5 bases). V shed 1 base and J shed 5 bases, with 8 bases lying between them. This CDR3 spans 13 amino acids. Germline V gives CDR1 MDHEN, CDR2 SYDVKM. CDR3 sequence (DNA): TGTGCCAGCAGTTTATTGGGGCAATATGGCTACACCTTC. This codes for CASSLLGQYGYTF.